These 31 T cell receptor beta chains came from one sample sequenced in a study of CD8 T cells in ankylosing spondylitis. TCRdb reanalysed the 5' RACE reads using MiXCR and keeps one entry per CDR3 protein. The table has 300,000 to 400,000 distinct CDR3 sequences, 20% seen once; the top ten hold around 12%. Material for sequencing was blood, either unsorted or a sorted T cell fraction (not recorded which). These TCRs come from a male donor with ankylosing spondylitis or in good health (not recorded which).

This clonotype has a handful of counts. The J gene is TRBJ2-7, the V gene TRBV15; the D gene is possibly TRBD2 (5 bases). The germline V gene encodes CDR1 LNHNV and CDR2 YYDKDF (reference sequence). V lost 0 bases and J 4 bases, leaving 13 bases between the germline ends. The CDR3 consists of 15 residues. CDR3 coding DNA: TGTGCCACCAGCAGAGATGCACGGGGATTATACGAGCAGTACTTC. It codes for CATSRDARGLYEQYF.

The V and J genes are TRBV6-5 and TRBJ2-3; TRBD1 agrees at 7 bases. CDR1 and CDR2 from the germline V gene are MNHEY and SVGAGI. V lost 1 base, J lost 2 bases, and 6 bases stayed unmatched. There are 16 residues in the CDR3. The CDR3 protein is CASSYLTGVNTDTQYF. CDR3 nucleotides: TGTGCCAGCAGTTACTTAACAGGGGTCAACACAGATACGCAGTATTTT.

The chain recombines TRBV4-1 with TRBJ2-3; D gene unclear. The V gene's germline CDR1 is MGHRA and CDR2 YSYEKL. The CDR3 has 14 residues. V was shortened by 1 base and J by 3 bases, with 8 bases between the two germline ends. The CDR3 is CASSQVLATDTQYF. CDR3 DNA: TGCGCCAGCAGCCAAGTGTTAGCAACAGATACGCAGTATTTT.

The chain carries TRBV28 and TRBJ2-1, with D tentatively TRBD2 (6 bases). Germline lookup yields CDR1 MDHEN and CDR2 SYDVKM. The CDR3 covers 16 residues. V lost 6 bases and J 6 bases, leaving 21 bases between the germline ends. DNA of the CDR3: TGTGCCAGCAGCCAACCCCCGGGAGTGAGCATCAATGAGCAGTTCTTC. It yields the protein CASSQPPGVSINEQFF.

The chain carries TRBV7-8 and TRBJ2-3; either TRBD1 or TRBD2 may fit D (5 bases each). The CDR3 sequence is 16 residues long. From germline, CDR1 is SGHVS and CDR2 FQNEAQ. The V end was cut by 6 bases, the J end by 0 bases, with 16 bases between. The CDR3 here is CASSLWERGSTDTQYF. CDR3 nucleotide sequence: TGTGCCAGCAGTCTCTGGGAGAGGGGAAGCACAGATACGCAGTATTTT.

This clonotype was observed a few times. Relative to the germline gene, one junction end is altered; a read error may explain this. V gene TRBV25-1 combines with J gene TRBJ2-1; D is perhaps TRBD2 (5 bases). Germline-derived CDR1 and CDR2 are MGHDK and SYGVNS. The CDR3 length is 10 residues. For the CDR3, the DNA is TGTGCCAGCAGCGGAGGTTCATGGGTCTTC. Its translation: CASSGGSWVF. The full variable domain, rest sourced from reference TRBV25-1 and TRBJ2-1, is EADIYQTPRYLVIGTGKKITLECSQTMGHDKMYWYQQDPGMELHLIHYSYGVNSTEKGDLSSESTVSRIRTEHFPLTLESARPSHTSQYLCASSGGSWVFGPGTRLTVL.

The chain combines TRBV12-3 or TRBV12-4 with TRBJ2-2, with D hard to call. The V end lost 4 bases, the J end lost 3 bases, and 6 bases lay between the germline ends. The CDR3 is 13 amino acids. The CDR3 DNA reads TGTGCCAGCAGTTACGAATACACCGGGGAGCTGTTTTTT. Its translation: CASSYEYTGELFF.

The chain couples TRBV7-9 to TRBJ1-2, with D unclear. The germline CDR1 and CDR2 sequences are SEHNR and FQNEAQ (reference sequence). The CDR3 extends over 11 amino acids. V dropped 5 bases and J dropped 5 bases, with 6 bases sitting between them. CDR3 DNA: TGTGCCAGCAGCCTCCTGTATGGCTACACCTTC. Protein sequence: CASSLLYGYTF.

This clonotype has a handful of counts. This chain uses TRBV27 with TRBJ1-1; D gene ambiguous. Trimming pared 8 bases from V and 2 bases from J, leaving 12 bases between. The CDR3 runs 13 residues. Germline CDR1 and CDR2: MNHEY and SMNVEV (reference sequence). This chain's CDR3 is CASGIWKNTEAFF. CDR3 in DNA: TGTGCCAGCGGTATTTGGAAAAACACTGAAGCTTTCTTT.

By share, this clonotype counts as medium-sized. V is TRBV9 and J is TRBJ2-1, with TRBD2 matching over 10 bases. The CDR3 length is 17 residues. CDR1 SGDLS and CDR2 YYNGEE come from the germline V gene. After removal of 4 bases from V and 4 bases from J, the junction contained 11 bases not matched to a gene. Here the CDR3 DNA reads TGTGCCAGCAGCAGGGTAGCGGGGGGCCCCGGTTACAATGAGCAGTTCTTC. Amino acids: CASSRVAGGPGYNEQFF.

This clonotype was seen more than once but under ten times. V usage is TRBV12-3 or TRBV12-4 and J usage is TRBJ2-2; D may be TRBD2 (6 bases). Trimming stripped 3 bases from V and 5 bases from J, with 10 bases between. There are 14 residues in the CDR3. CDR3 coding DNA: TGTGCCAGCAGTTTTGCGGGGAAAACCGGGGAGCTGTTTTTT. Residues: CASSFAGKTGELFF.

The V and J genes are TRBV19 and TRBJ1-2; TRBD1 matches at 10 bases. Germline V lookup: CDR1 LNHDA, CDR2 SQIVND (reference sequence). The CDR3 is made up of 15 amino acids. Losses at the gene ends were 4 bases for V and 7 bases for J; bases not matched to a gene: 9. The CDR3 nucleotides are TGTGCCAGTAGTACACCCTGGGACAGGGGTGTTGGCTACACCTTC. Translated: CASSTPWDRGVGYTF.

The CDR3 coding sequence is TGCAGCGTTTCCGGCGGGCTCAGCTCCTACGAGCAGTACTTC. This codes for CSVSGGLSSYEQYF. The chain employs TRBV29-1 and TRBJ2-7; TRBD2 might be the D (5 bases). There are 14 residues in the CDR3. The germline V and J ends were trimmed by 5 bases and 0 bases, with 14 bases remaining between them. Germline assignment: CDR1 SQVTM and CDR2 ANQGSEA.

The J gene is TRBJ2-1, the V gene TRBV10-3, with D perhaps matching TRBD2 (9 bases). CDR1 is ENHRY and CDR2 is SYGVKD in the germline V gene. This CDR3 region has 14 residues. The V end lost 8 bases, the J end lost 5 bases, and 16 bases lay between the germline ends. The CDR3 nucleotides are TGTGCCATCGGGACAGGCGGGGGGGACAATGAGCAGTTCTTC. Protein sequence: CAIGTGGGDNEQFF.

This clonotype was observed a handful of times. The V call is TRBV20-1, the J call TRBJ2-7; D possibly corresponds to TRBD1 (5 bases). Trimming left V 6 bases short and J 3 bases short, with 21 bases between. There are 15 residues in the CDR3. CDR1 and CDR2 from the germline V gene are DFQATT and SNEGSKA (reference sequence). The chain's CDR3 is CSAKKTDTFVYEQYF. The DNA for the CDR3 is TGCAGTGCGAAAAAGACAGATACCTTTGTCTACGAGCAGTACTTC.

This clonotype was found a few times. The gene calls are TRBV4-2 and TRBJ2-1, with unresolved D. The CDR3 covers 16 residues. Trimming removed 0 bases from V and 4 bases from J, with 13 bases in between. Germline V CDR1 and CDR2: LGHNA, YNFKEQ. DNA of the CDR3: TGTGCCAGCAGCCAAGATCGGGCTAGTGTGTACAATGAGCAGTTCTTC. It is translated as CASSQDRASVYNEQFF.

In its sample, this clonotype was seen a few times. This chain connects TRBV14 to TRBJ2-2, with TRBD2 matching 8 bases. Germline V lookup: CDR1 SGHDN, CDR2 FVKESK. The CDR3 has 16 amino acids. V gave up 4 bases and J gave up 5 bases; unmatched junction bases: 9. In nucleotides, the CDR3 is TGTGCCAGCAGCCGCACGGGACTAGGAGGAACCGGGGAGCTGTTTTTT. Protein product: CASSRTGLGGTGELFF.

This clonotype was seen a few times. J is TRBJ2-3 and V is TRBV12-3 or TRBV12-4, with D perhaps TRBD2 (6 bases). This CDR3 comprises 12 residues. Trimming shortened V by 11 bases and J by 7 bases, and 16 bases separated the two germline ends. The CDR3 is CAVARGGNTQYF. The CDR3 DNA follows: TGTGCCGTTGCACGCGGCGGGAATACGCAGTATTTT.

This clonotype was picked up a small number of times. The V gene is TRBV10-2, the J gene TRBJ2-7, with 8 bases lining up with TRBD1. CDR3 length equals 12 residues. J lost 7 bases, V lost 6 bases, and 5 bases had no gene match. Germline values: CDR1 WSHSY, CDR2 SAAADI. CDR3 protein: CASRQGANEQYF. CDR3 DNA: TGCGCCAGCAGGCAGGGGGCGAATGAGCAGTACTTC.

The table lists this clonotype with a few counts. The chain employs TRBV27 and TRBJ2-7, with TRBD2 as a possible D gene (6 bases). The CDR3 is 16 residues long. With 5 bases removed from V and 0 bases from J, the gap between germline ends came to 17 bases. Germline CDR1 reads MNHEY; CDR2 reads SMNVEV (reference sequence). CDR3 coding DNA: TGTGCCAGCAGTGCGACTCCGGGACTGCGCTCCTACGAGCAGTACTTC. It specifies CASSATPGLRSYEQYF.

This clonotype showed up just a few times. The chain employs TRBV7-9 and TRBJ2-1; maybe TRBD2 (6 bases). The V end lost 1 base, the J end lost 9 bases, and 19 bases lay between the germline ends. CDR3 length equals 16 residues. CDR1 is SEHNR and CDR2 is FQNEAQ in the germline V gene (reference sequence). CDR3 protein: CASSLGDPTSWGEQFF. As DNA, the CDR3 is TGTGCCAGCAGCTTAGGGGACCCGACTAGTTGGGGTGAGCAGTTCTTC.

The chain is built from TRBV2 and TRBJ1-5; maybe TRBD1 (5 bases). The V end was cut by 6 bases, the J end by 5 bases, with 5 bases between. CDR3 length equals 11 residues. Germline V lookup: CDR1 SNHLY, CDR2 FYNNEI. The CDR3 bases are TGTGCCAGCAGGGGGGATCAGCCCCAGCATTTT. This codes for CASRGDQPQHF.

This CDR3 is CASRKGGGDEKLFF. For the CDR3, the DNA is TGTGCCAGCAGGAAGGGAGGGGGTGACGAAAAACTGTTTTTT. The chain links TRBV7-9 to TRBJ1-4; D might be TRBD1 (6 bases). The CDR3 sequence is 14 residues long. Trimming stripped 6 bases from V and 8 bases from J, with 16 bases between. The germline CDR1 and CDR2 sequences are SEHNR and FQNEAQ (reference sequence).

This clonotype was picked up a small number of times. This chain joins TRBV9 and TRBJ2-1; no firm D call. The V end was cut by 0 bases, the J end by 4 bases, with 8 bases between. The CDR3 has 14 residues. Germline-derived CDR1 and CDR2 are SGDLS and YYNGEE. This chain's CDR3 is CASSVDSVYNEQFF. CDR3 DNA: TGTGCCAGCAGCGTAGACTCCGTTTACAATGAGCAGTTCTTC. Together with reference TRBV9 and TRBJ2-1, the CDR3 gives the full variable domain: DSGVTQTPKHLITATGQRVTLRCSPRSGDLSVYWYQQSLDQGLQFLIQYYNGEERAKGNILERFSAQQFPDLHSELNLSSLELGDSALYFCASSVDSVYNEQFFGPGTRLTVL.

This chain uses TRBV7-8 with TRBJ2-7; a weak D match, TRBD1 (6 bases). V dropped 5 bases and J dropped 2 bases, with 13 bases sitting between them. CDR1 and CDR2 from the germline V gene are SGHVS and FQNEAQ. The CDR3 consists of 14 residues. The CDR3 reads CASSEGTRTYEQYF. The DNA of the CDR3 is TGTGCCAGCAGCGAAGGGACACGAACCTACGAGCAGTACTTC.

The rearrangement links TRBV4-1 to TRBJ2-3; D unresolved. From germline, CDR1 is MGHRA and CDR2 YSYEKL. V was trimmed by 4 bases and J by 0 bases, leaving 8 bases between them. This CDR3 has 14 residues. The CDR3, as DNA: TGCGCCAGCAGCCTTGGTCTTAGCACAGATACGCAGTATTTT. Residues: CASSLGLSTDTQYF.

The V call is TRBV13, the J call TRBJ2-1, with 11 positions matching TRBD2. The CDR3 covers 17 residues. With 5 bases clipped from V and 5 bases from J, the junction kept 11 bases outside the gene matches. Germline V gene data show CDR1 as PRHDT and CDR2 as FYEKMQ (reference sequence). Here the CDR3 reads CASSPLLLAGVNNEQFF. The CDR3 DNA reads as TGTGCCAGCAGCCCTCTTCTACTAGCGGGGGTTAACAATGAGCAGTTCTTC.

A few counts support this clonotype. J is TRBJ2-7 and V is TRBV12-3 or TRBV12-4, with D unresolved. Trimming stripped 10 bases from V and 4 bases from J, with 11 bases between. The CDR3 extends over 11 amino acids. CDR3 DNA: TGTGCCACCCCACCGGTGTACGAGCAGTACTTC. Protein product: CATPPVYEQYF.

The chain recombines TRBV29-1 with TRBJ2-1; D unclear. The V and J ends lost 3 bases and 0 bases respectively, with 15 bases between them. Germline-derived CDR1 and CDR2 are SQVTM and ANQGSEA. The CDR3 length is 16 residues. In nucleotides, the CDR3 is TGCAGCGTTGATTCTTCGTCCGGGTACTCCTACAATGAGCAGTTCTTC. This sequence encodes CSVDSSSGYSYNEQFF.

The genes are TRBV6-1 and TRBJ2-1, with 9 bases matching TRBD2. The CDR3 sequence is 14 residues long. CDR1 and CDR2 (germline): MNHNS, SASEGT. J was trimmed by 6 bases and V by 6 bases; bases with no gene match: 6. CDR3 protein: CASRPGTSTNEQFF. In nucleotides, the CDR3 is TGTGCCAGCAGGCCCGGGACTAGCACCAATGAGCAGTTCTTC.

CDR3 nucleotide sequence: TGTGCCAGCAGTTCCGGGATTTCTGGGGCCAACGTCCTGACTTTC. Translating gives CASSSGISGANVLTF. V is TRBV12-3 or TRBV12-4 and J is TRBJ2-6; the D gene is possibly TRBD2 (5 bases). Trimming took off 4 bases at V and 1 base at J, with 8 bases between the two ends. This CDR3 is built from 15 residues.